One T cell receptor (beta chain) is described in this entry. This record comes from a study of OX40 agonist ivuxolimab in advanced cancers. About the study: With ivuxolimab, an agonistic anti-OX40 (CD134) antibody, patients were treated. Dosing consisted of intravenous ivuxolimab at 0.01 to 10 mg/kg every 2 weeks.

The CDR3 spans 15 residues. The V gene lost 5 bases and the J gene lost 3 bases, with 16 bases spanning the gap. Germline CDR1 and CDR2: SGHTA and FQGNSA. Profiled with immunoSEQ multiplex PCR; TCRdb holds only in-frame clones, not every one. There are approximately 61,000 clones in the sample; roughly 85% occur only once, and under 0.4% lies in the top ten. The source was CD4+ or CD8+ T cells sorted from blood, collected in a trial of the OX40 agonist ivuxolimab. The chain joins TRBV7-2 to TRBJ1-1; D is perhaps TRBD1 (5 bases). The sequence came from an adult with an advanced solid tumor such as melanoma, head and neck, liver or kidney cancer. CDR3 amino acids: CASSPKRGRHTEAFF. The CDR3 DNA reads as TGTGCCAGCAGCCCTAAGAGGGGAAGGCACACTGAAGCTTTCTTT.